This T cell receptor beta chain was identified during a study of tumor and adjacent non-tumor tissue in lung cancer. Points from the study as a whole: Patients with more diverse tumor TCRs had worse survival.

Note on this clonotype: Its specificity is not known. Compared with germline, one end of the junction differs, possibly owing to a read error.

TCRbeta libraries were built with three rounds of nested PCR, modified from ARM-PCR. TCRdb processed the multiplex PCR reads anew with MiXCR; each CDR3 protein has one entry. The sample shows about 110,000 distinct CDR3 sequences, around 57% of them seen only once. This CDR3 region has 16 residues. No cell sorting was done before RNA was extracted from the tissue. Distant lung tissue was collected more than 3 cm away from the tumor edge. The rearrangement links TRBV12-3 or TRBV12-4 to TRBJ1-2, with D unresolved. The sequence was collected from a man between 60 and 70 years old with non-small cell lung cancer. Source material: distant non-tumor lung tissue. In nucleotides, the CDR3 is TGTGCCAGCAGACCGGGTGGAGAGTTGGGAAACTATGACTACACCTTC. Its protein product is CASRPGGELGNYDYTF.